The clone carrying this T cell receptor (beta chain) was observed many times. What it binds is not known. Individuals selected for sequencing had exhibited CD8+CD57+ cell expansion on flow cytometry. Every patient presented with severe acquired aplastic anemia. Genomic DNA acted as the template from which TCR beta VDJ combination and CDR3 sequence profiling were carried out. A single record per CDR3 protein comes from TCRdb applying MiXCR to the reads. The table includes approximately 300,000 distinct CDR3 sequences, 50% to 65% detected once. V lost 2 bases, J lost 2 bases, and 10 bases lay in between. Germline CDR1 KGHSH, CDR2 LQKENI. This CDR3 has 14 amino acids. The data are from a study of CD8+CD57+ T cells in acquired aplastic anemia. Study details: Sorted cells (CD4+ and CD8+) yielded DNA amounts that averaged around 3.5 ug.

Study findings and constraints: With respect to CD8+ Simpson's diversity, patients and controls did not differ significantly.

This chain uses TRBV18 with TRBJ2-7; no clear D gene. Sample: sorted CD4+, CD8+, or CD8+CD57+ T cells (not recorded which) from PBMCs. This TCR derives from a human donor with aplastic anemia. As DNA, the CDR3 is TGTGCCAGCTCACCAAGTAACACCCCCTACGAGCAGTACTTC. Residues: CASSPSNTPYEQYF.